The next 23 T cell receptor beta chains were all read from a single sample in a study of PD-1 blockade in mismatch repair-deficient tumors. Data came from immunoSEQ multiplex PCR; TCRdb stores just in-frame clones and leaves some out. Among approximately 40,000 clones listed, around 79% were seen once. The sample here was peripheral blood, taken 4 weeks after starting pembrolizumab. The receptors originated from an adult with mismatch repair-deficient cancer.

The chain joins TRBV2 to TRBJ2-7; 7 bases map to TRBD1. Germline V lookup: CDR1 SNHLY, CDR2 FYNNEI. The J segment lost 0 bases and the V segment lost 4 bases, leaving 6 bases of the junction unmatched. The CDR3 extends over 15 amino acids. CDR3 sequence reads: CASSVDRTSSYEQYF. CDR3 nucleotides: TGTGCCAGCAGTGTGGACAGGACCAGCTCCTACGAGCAGTACTTC.

Only one count was recorded for this clone. CDR3 sequence (DNA): TGTGCCAGCAGCTTAGCCAGGGGAGAGTACGAGCAGTACTTC. Amino acids: CASSLARGEYEQYF. The V call is TRBV11-2, the J call TRBJ2-7; the D gene is possibly TRBD1 (6 bases). The CDR3 loop spans 14 amino acids. CDR1 and CDR2 from the germline V gene are SGHAT and FQNNGV. V shed 1 base and J shed 4 bases, with 11 bases lying between them.

On this clone itself: In the same sample, other DNA sequences code for this CDR3. The CDR3 sequence is CASSPRGPDTQYF. The CDR3 bases are TGTGCCAGCAGCCCCCGAGGACCAGATACGCAGTATTTT. The chain couples TRBV7-9 to TRBJ2-3; D is unresolved. This CDR3 spans 13 amino acids. V was cut by 5 bases and J by 4 bases, with 10 bases left in between. Germline lookup yields CDR1 SEHNR and CDR2 FQNEAQ (reference sequence).

The rearrangement links TRBV6-6 to TRBJ1-1, with no clear D. V shed 2 bases and J shed 10 bases, with 17 bases lying between them. This CDR3 region has 14 residues. Germline lookup yields CDR1 MNHNY and CDR2 SVGAGI (reference sequence). The CDR3 spells CASSYHGRGGGAFF. The CDR3 DNA is TGTGCCAGCAGTTACCATGGACGTGGCGGCGGAGCTTTCTTT.

This clone was seen a handful of times. This chain uses TRBV7-6 with TRBJ2-3; TRBD2 agrees at 14 bases. After removal of 0 bases from V and 6 bases from J, the junction contained 8 bases not matched to a gene. This CDR3 is built from 18 residues. Germline V gives CDR1 SGHVS, CDR2 FNYEAQ. CDR3 residues: CASSLAPTSGRAEDTQYF. CDR3 coding DNA: TGTGCCAGCAGCTTAGCCCCGACTAGCGGGAGGGCCGAGGATACGCAGTATTTT.

The J gene is TRBJ1-4, the V gene TRBV30, with D maybe TRBD1 (5 bases). CDR1 and CDR2 from the germline V gene are GTSNPN and SVGIG (reference sequence). This CDR3 comprises 16 residues. The V and J ends lost 2 bases and 5 bases respectively, with 18 bases between them. The CDR3 spells CAWSYQGTIGNEKLFF. DNA for the CDR3: TGTGCCTGGAGTTACCAGGGCACAATTGGAAATGAAAAACTGTTTTTT.

This clone has just one count. The chain joins TRBV5-6 to TRBJ2-1; a possible D gene is TRBD1 (6 bases). Germline CDR1 reads SGHDT; CDR2 reads YYEEEE. This CDR3 is 15 amino acids long. Between the trimmed V and J ends, which lost 4 bases and 2 bases, there was a span of 13 bases. This CDR3 reads CASSQGQLPYNEQFF. The DNA of the CDR3 is TGTGCCAGCAGCCAAGGACAGCTTCCCTACAATGAGCAGTTCTTC.

V usage is TRBV27 and J usage is TRBJ2-1, with D possibly matching TRBD1 (5 bases). V lost 3 bases to trimming and J lost 1 base, with 10 bases between them. The length of the CDR3 is 15 residues. Germline values: CDR1 MNHEY, CDR2 SMNVEV (reference sequence). The CDR3: CASSFRVGSYNEQFF. The CDR3, as DNA: TGTGCCAGCAGTTTCAGGGTAGGATCCTACAATGAGCAGTTCTTC.

This sequence joins TRBV7-6 and TRBJ2-5; D gene uncertain. V was clipped by 2 bases and J by 3 bases, with 10 bases between them. Per germline, CDR1 SGHVS and CDR2 FNYEAQ. The length of the CDR3 is 14 residues. CDR3 nucleotides: TGTGCCAGCAGCTTAAGGGATCTTAAAGAGACCCAGTACTTC. Amino acids: CASSLRDLKETQYF.

The chain joins TRBV19 to TRBJ2-2, with TRBD2 matching 10 bases. Per germline, CDR1 LNHDA and CDR2 SQIVND (reference sequence). This CDR3 spans 16 amino acids. V lost 6 bases, J lost 4 bases, and 8 bases stayed unmatched. For the CDR3, the DNA is TGTGCCAGTAGCCCCTCTAGCGGGAGTAGCACCGGGGAGCTGTTTTTT. As protein: CASSPSSGSSTGELFF. The whole variable domain, filled in from reference TRBV19 and TRBJ2-2, reads DGGITQSPKYLFRKEGQNVTLSCEQNLNHDAMYWYRQDPGQGLRLIYYSQIVNDFQKGDIAEGYSVSREKKESFPLTVTSAQKNPTAFYLCASSPSSGSSTGELFFGEGSRLTVL.

For the CDR3, the DNA is TGTGCCAGCAGCCCGGAAGGGGTAGCCTACGAGCAGTACTTC. Protein: CASSPEGVAYEQYF. The chain combines TRBV5-6 with TRBJ2-7, with a weak D call TRBD1 (5 bases). The V gene lost 4 bases and the J gene lost 2 bases, with 13 bases spanning the gap. The CDR3 spans 14 residues. The germline V gene has CDR1 SGHDT and CDR2 YYEEEE.

The chain has TRBV5-1 and TRBJ1-4; D is perhaps TRBD1 (6 bases). Germline V CDR1 and CDR2: SGHRS, YFSETQ. This CDR3 region has 15 residues. The V and J ends lost 0 bases and 3 bases respectively, with 9 bases between them. The CDR3: CASSLAEGANEKLFF. The CDR3 bases are TGCGCCAGCAGCTTGGCCGAGGGGGCTAATGAAAAACTGTTTTTT.

The rearrangement uses TRBV7-8 and TRBJ1-4; maybe TRBD1 (5 bases). The CDR3 runs 18 residues. Germline V gene data show CDR1 as SGHVS and CDR2 as FQNEAQ. The germline V and J ends were trimmed by 2 bases and 3 bases, with 19 bases remaining between them. The CDR3 here is CASSLIRGRKVPNEKLFF. In DNA, the CDR3 is TGTGCCAGCAGCTTAATAAGGGGACGAAAAGTACCTAATGAAAAACTGTTTTTT.

V usage is TRBV19 and J usage is TRBJ2-2; D uncertain. Germline values: CDR1 LNHDA, CDR2 SQIVND (reference sequence). V was clipped by 7 bases and J by 1 base, with 4 bases between them. This CDR3 comprises 12 residues. The CDR3 sequence is CASTQNTGELFF. The CDR3 DNA reads TGTGCCAGTACGCAGAACACCGGGGAGCTGTTTTTT.

CDR3 DNA sequence: TGTGCCAGCAGCTTATTTCTCGAGTACGAGCAGTACTTC. Protein product: CASSLFLEYEQYF. V and J are TRBV11-2 and TRBJ2-7, with D unclear. In germline, CDR1 is SGHAT, CDR2 FQNNGV. The V and J ends lost 2 bases and 4 bases respectively, with 9 bases between them. The CDR3 contains 13 residues.

The chain carries TRBV28 and TRBJ2-2, with a weak D call TRBD1 (6 bases). Trimming took off 2 bases at V and 0 bases at J, with 16 bases between the two ends. Looked up from germline, CDR1 is MDHEN and CDR2 is SYDVKM. CDR3 length: 18 residues. CDR3 sequence reads: CASSLGDRFSTNTGELFF. CDR3 bases: TGTGCCAGCAGTTTAGGTGACAGGTTTTCTACGAACACCGGGGAGCTGTTTTTT.

With regard to this clone: In this CDR3 the conserved last residue, phenylalanine or tryptophan, is missing, so a read error is likely. No DNA is shown, since the ends of the CDR3 on it are uncertain; the CDR3 is the one TCRdb lists. V gene TRBV7-9 combines with J gene TRBJ1-1. The CDR3 region is 9 residues in length, termini included. Germline CDR1 reads SEHNR; CDR2 reads FQNEAQ (reference sequence). The CDR3 loop reads CASSPTGLK.

The CDR3 here is CASSRKAGRDEQFF. In DNA form, the CDR3 reads TGTGCCAGCAGCAGAAAGGCAGGGCGGGATGAGCAGTTCTTC. The chain joins TRBV7-9 to TRBJ2-1, with D perhaps matching TRBD1 or TRBD2 (5 bases each). V was cut by 5 bases and J by 8 bases, with 16 bases left in between. Germline V gives CDR1 SEHNR, CDR2 FQNEAQ (reference sequence). The CDR3 length is 14 residues.

This clone was picked up a small number of times. The J gene is TRBJ2-7, the V gene TRBV18; a possible D gene is TRBD2 (5 bases). The CDR3 contains 14 residues. Trimming took off 2 bases at V and 5 bases at J, with 13 bases between the two ends. CDR1 is KGHSH, CDR2 LQKENI, per germline. CDR3 amino acids: CASSPGLQPDEQYF. The CDR3 DNA reads TGTGCCAGCTCACCAGGACTCCAGCCCGACGAGCAGTACTTC.

The chain carries TRBV6-1 and TRBJ2-7; 10 nucleotides align to TRBD2. Germline assignment: CDR1 MNHNS and CDR2 SASEGT. Trimming at V came to 8 bases and at J to 4 bases, leaving 5 bases not matched to a gene. The CDR3 length is 13 residues. This CDR3 reads CASSLAGMYEQYF. DNA for the CDR3: TGTGCCAGCTCACTAGCGGGGATGTACGAGCAGTACTTC.

This clone was detected once. J is TRBJ2-3 and V is TRBV5-1; D possibly corresponds to TRBD2 (5 bases). There are 14 residues in the CDR3. CDR1 is SGHRS, CDR2 YFSETQ, per germline. V was pared by 2 bases and J by 4 bases, with 11 bases between. The CDR3 here is CASSFQLRADTQYF. The CDR3 nucleotides are TGCGCCAGCAGCTTCCAGCTGAGGGCAGATACGCAGTATTTT. Looking up the rest from reference TRBV5-1 and TRBJ2-3 gives the full variable domain: KAGVTQTPRYLIKTRGQQVTLSCSPISGHRSVSWYQQTPGQGLQFLFEYFSETQRNKGNFPGRFSGRQFSNSRSEMNVSTLELGDSALYLCASSFQLRADTQYFGPGTRLTVL.

This clone is categorized as medium-sized. CDR3 sequence reads: CASSEDTHTGELFF. DNA of the CDR3: TGTGCCAGCAGTGAAGACACCCACACCGGGGAGCTGTTTTTT. This rearrangement joins TRBV6-4 to TRBJ2-2, with unresolved D. CDR3 length: 14 amino acids. The V and J ends lost 3 bases and 3 bases respectively, with 8 bases between them. Germline V CDR1 and CDR2: MRHNA, SNTAGT.

This rearrangement joins TRBV9 to TRBJ2-2, with D perhaps TRBD1 (6 bases). The CDR3 contains 17 residues. Germline V gene lookup returns CDR1 SGDLS and CDR2 YYNGEE. Between the trimmed V and J ends, which lost 4 bases and 4 bases, there was a span of 20 bases. CDR3 sequence reads: CASSLNRDTPSTGELFF. The CDR3 coding sequence is TGTGCCAGCAGCCTCAACCGGGACACTCCGAGCACCGGGGAGCTGTTTTTT.